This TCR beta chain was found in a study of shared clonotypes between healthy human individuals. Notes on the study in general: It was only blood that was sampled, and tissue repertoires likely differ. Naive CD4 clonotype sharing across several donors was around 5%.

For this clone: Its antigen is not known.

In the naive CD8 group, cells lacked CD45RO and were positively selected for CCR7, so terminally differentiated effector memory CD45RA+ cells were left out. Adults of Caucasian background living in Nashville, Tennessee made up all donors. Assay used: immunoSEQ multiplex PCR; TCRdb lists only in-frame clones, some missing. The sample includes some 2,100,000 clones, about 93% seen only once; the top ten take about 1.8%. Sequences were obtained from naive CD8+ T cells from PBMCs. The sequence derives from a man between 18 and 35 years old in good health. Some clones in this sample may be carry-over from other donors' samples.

CDR3 bases: TGCAGCGTACAGAGAAGCCAAGAGACCCAGTACTTC. This encodes CSVQRSQETQYF. The chain recombines TRBV29-1 with TRBJ2-5; no definite D call. The CDR3 is 12 residues long. Germline V gene sequence: CDR1 SQVTM, CDR2 ANQGSEA. The V end was cut by 6 bases, the J end by 1 base, with 9 bases between.